What follows are 11 T cell receptor beta chains derived from one specimen sequenced in a study of response to subunit inactivated influenza vaccine. TCRdb recomputed calls from the RT-PCR reads with MiXCR, one row per CDR3 protein. The data show some 500,000 distinct CDR3 sequences, 16% seen once. The sample was CD4+ T cells sorted from PBMCs, taken about 24 months after vaccination. These receptors originate from a man between 50 and 70 years old who received an inactivated influenza vaccine.

The V and J genes are TRBV11-2 and TRBJ1-2, with D unresolved. V was pared by 4 bases and J by 10 bases, with 13 bases between. CDR1 SGHAT and CDR2 FQNNGV come from the germline V gene. The CDR3 has 12 residues. The CDR3 sequence is CASSSRLAHYTF. The DNA of the CDR3 is TGTGCCAGCAGCTCACGACTCGCTCACTACACCTTC.

The chain links TRBV4-3 to TRBJ2-1; perhaps TRBD1 as D (6 bases). The length of the CDR3 is 14 residues. Germline V gene data show CDR1 as LGHNA and CDR2 as YSLEER. Trimming pared 0 bases from V and 6 bases from J, leaving 9 bases between. The CDR3 DNA is TGCGCCAGCAGCCAAGACCCACAGGGCAATGAGCAGTTCTTC. This sequence encodes CASSQDPQGNEQFF.

The chain carries TRBV7-3 and TRBJ2-3; maybe TRBD1 (5 bases). This CDR3 is built from 15 residues. V was pared by 5 bases and J by 2 bases, with 14 bases between. Germline V gene sequence: CDR1 SGHTA, CDR2 FQGTGA. CDR3 residues: CASSATGTFTDTQYF. In DNA, the CDR3 is TGTGCCAGCAGCGCCACAGGAACTTTCACAGATACGCAGTATTTT.

V gene TRBV6-2 or TRBV6-3 combines with J gene TRBJ2-7; 7 nucleotides match TRBD2. Looked up from germline, CDR1 is MNHEY and CDR2 is SVGEGT. This CDR3 region has 15 residues. Losses at the gene ends were 6 bases for V and 4 bases for J; bases not matched to a gene: 12. In nucleotides, the CDR3 is TGTGCCAGCAGCCCCGGCCGAGGGGAGGGGTACGAGCAGTACTTC. The encoded protein is CASSPGRGEGYEQYF.

This clonotype occurred a few times. The chain couples TRBV5-1 to TRBJ2-2; 10 positions match TRBD1. CDR3 length: 16 amino acids. CDR1 is SGHRS, CDR2 YFSETQ, per germline. Unmatched junction bases numbered 11, after V lost 7 bases and J lost 5 bases. The CDR3 region is CASWAQTGGRTGELFF. For the CDR3, the DNA is TGCGCCAGCTGGGCCCAGACAGGGGGCAGGACCGGGGAGCTGTTTTTT.

The chain couples TRBV7-2 to TRBJ2-2; D unresolved. The CDR3 length is 17 residues. Trimming took off 5 bases at V and 0 bases at J, with 16 bases between the two ends. CDR1 and CDR2 from the germline V gene are SGHTA and FQGNSA. The CDR3 loop reads CASSPRRAIANTGELFF. CDR3 in DNA: TGTGCCAGCAGCCCCCGCCGGGCTATAGCGAACACCGGGGAGCTGTTTTTT.

This clonotype showed up just a few times. The rearrangement links TRBV7-8 to TRBJ2-7; D not resolved. This CDR3 region has 16 residues. Per germline, CDR1 SGHVS and CDR2 FQNEAQ. V gave up 5 bases and J gave up 2 bases, with 19 bases separating them. The CDR3 sequence is CASSKLSGRTPYEQYF. The CDR3 coding sequence is TGTGCCAGCAGCAAACTTTCGGGCAGGACGCCCTACGAGCAGTACTTC.

This clonotype was counted only a few times. J is TRBJ2-5 and V is TRBV5-4, with a weak D call TRBD2 (5 bases). Germline CDR1 reads SGHNT; CDR2 reads YYREEE (reference sequence). Deletions cut 2 bases from V and 5 bases from J, with 10 bases between. The CDR3 runs 13 residues. CDR3 DNA: TGTGCCAGCAGCTTTCCTACGGGGGAGACCCAGTACTTC. It is translated as CASSFPTGETQYF.

This chain connects TRBV7-6 to TRBJ2-5, with D possibly called TRBD1 or TRBD2 (5 bases each). The germline CDR1 and CDR2 sequences are SGHVS and FNYEAQ. CDR3 size: 14 residues. Trimming cost V 5 bases and J 7 bases, with 17 bases left between them. The CDR3 DNA reads TGTGCCAGCAGCGCCCGGGACCTCTCAGGGACCCAGTACTTC. It yields the protein CASSARDLSGTQYF.

This chain links TRBV6-2 or TRBV6-3 with TRBJ2-7; D might be TRBD1 (6 bases). Germline values: CDR1 MNHEY, CDR2 SVGEGT. V lost 7 bases and J lost 0, with 13 bases in between. This CDR3 region has 14 residues. The CDR3 nucleotides read TGTGCCAGCAAGAAAACAGGGTTCTCCTACGAGCAGTACTTC. Protein: CASKKTGFSYEQYF.

The genes are TRBV20-1 and TRBJ2-7; weak D call: TRBD1 (6 bases). The CDR3 is 13 residues long. In germline, CDR1 is DFQATT, CDR2 SNEGSKA (reference sequence). V lost 5 bases and J 3 bases, leaving 14 bases between the germline ends. Here the CDR3 reads CSARQGLDYEQYF. The CDR3 DNA reads TGCAGTGCTCGGCAGGGGTTGGACTACGAGCAGTACTTC.